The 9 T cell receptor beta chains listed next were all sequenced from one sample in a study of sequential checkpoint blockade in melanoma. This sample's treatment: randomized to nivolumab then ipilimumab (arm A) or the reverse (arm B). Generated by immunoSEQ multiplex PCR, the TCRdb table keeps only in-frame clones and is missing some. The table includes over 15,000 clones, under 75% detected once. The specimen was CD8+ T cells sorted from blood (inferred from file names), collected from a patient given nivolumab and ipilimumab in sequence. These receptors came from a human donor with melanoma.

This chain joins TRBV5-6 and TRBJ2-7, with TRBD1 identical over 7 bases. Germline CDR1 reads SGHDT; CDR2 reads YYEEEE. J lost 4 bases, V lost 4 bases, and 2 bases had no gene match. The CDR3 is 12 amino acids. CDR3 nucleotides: TGTGCCAGCAGCCCGGACAGGTACGAGCAGTACTTC. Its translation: CASSPDRYEQYF.

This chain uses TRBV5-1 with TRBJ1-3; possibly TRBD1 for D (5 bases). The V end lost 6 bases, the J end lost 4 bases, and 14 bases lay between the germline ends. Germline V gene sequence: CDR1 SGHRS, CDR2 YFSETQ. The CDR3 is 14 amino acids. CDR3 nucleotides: TGCGCCAGCACCCCCCGGGGGGACGGAAACACCATATATTTT. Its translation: CASTPRGDGNTIYF. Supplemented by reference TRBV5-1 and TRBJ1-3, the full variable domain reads KAGVTQTPRYLIKTRGQQVTLSCSPISGHRSVSWYQQTPGQGLQFLFEYFSETQRNKGNFPGRFSGRQFSNSRSEMNVSTLELGDSALYLCASTPRGDGNTIYFGEGSWLTVV.

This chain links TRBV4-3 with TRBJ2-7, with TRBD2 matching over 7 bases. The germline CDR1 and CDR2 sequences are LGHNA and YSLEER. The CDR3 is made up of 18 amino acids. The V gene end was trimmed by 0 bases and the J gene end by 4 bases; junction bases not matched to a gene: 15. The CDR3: CASSQDLGGSRLRYEQYF. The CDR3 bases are TGCGCCAGCAGCCAAGATCTGGGCGGGAGCCGTCTAAGGTACGAGCAGTACTTC.

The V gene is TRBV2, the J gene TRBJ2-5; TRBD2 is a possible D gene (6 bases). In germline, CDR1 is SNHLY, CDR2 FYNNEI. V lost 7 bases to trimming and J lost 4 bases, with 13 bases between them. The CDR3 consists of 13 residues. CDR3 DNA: TGTGCCAGCATGTGGGGGGAGGCAGAGACCCAGTACTTC. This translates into CASMWGEAETQYF. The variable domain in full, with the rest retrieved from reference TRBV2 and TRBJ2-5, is EPEVTQTPSHQVTQMGQEVILRCVPISNHLYFYWYRQILGQKVEFLVSFYNNEISEKSEIFDDQFSVERPDGSNFTLKIRSTKLEDSAMYFCASMWGEAETQYFGPGTRLLVL.

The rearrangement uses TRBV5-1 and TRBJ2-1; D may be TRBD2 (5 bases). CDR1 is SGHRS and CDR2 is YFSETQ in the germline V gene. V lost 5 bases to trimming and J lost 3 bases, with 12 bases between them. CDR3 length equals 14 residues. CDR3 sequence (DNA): TGCGCCAGCAGGCCCTCGGGGAACTACAATGAGCAGTTCTTC. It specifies CASRPSGNYNEQFF.

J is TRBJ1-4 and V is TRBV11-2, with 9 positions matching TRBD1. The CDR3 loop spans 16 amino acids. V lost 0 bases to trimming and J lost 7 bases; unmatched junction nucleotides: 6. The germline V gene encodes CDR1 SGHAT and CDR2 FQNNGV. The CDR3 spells CASSLDSTGGREKLFF. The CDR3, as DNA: TGTGCCAGCAGCTTAGATAGCACAGGGGGCCGTGAAAAACTGTTTTTT.

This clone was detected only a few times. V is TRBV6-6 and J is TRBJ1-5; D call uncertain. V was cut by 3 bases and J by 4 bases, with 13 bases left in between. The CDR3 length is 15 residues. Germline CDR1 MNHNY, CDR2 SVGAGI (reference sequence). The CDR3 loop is CASSYSGLINQPQHF. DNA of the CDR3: TGTGCCAGCAGTTATTCAGGACTCATAAATCAGCCCCAGCATTTT.

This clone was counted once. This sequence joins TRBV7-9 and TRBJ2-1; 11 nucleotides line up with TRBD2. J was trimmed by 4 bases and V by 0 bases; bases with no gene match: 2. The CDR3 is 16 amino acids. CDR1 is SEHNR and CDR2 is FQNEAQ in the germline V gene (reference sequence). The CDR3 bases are TGTGCCAGCAGCTTAGCGTTAGCGGGAGGGTACAATGAGCAGTTCTTC. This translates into CASSLALAGGYNEQFF.

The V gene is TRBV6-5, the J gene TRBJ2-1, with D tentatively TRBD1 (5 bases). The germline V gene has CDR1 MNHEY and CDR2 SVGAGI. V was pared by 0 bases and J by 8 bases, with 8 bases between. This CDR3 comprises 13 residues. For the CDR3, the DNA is TGTGCCAGCAGTTACTCCTGGGGCGATGAGCAGTTCTTC. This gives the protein CASSYSWGDEQFF.